The 24 T cell receptor beta chains below were found in one sample sequenced in a study of control samples from healthy donors and cancer patients. TCRdb's table, derived via immunoSEQ multiplex PCR, lists solely in-frame clones and lacks some. The data hold some 140,000 clones, with roughly nine tenths observed a single time. What was sequenced was blood. These receptors all come from a young woman in good health.

The J gene is TRBJ1-6, the V gene TRBV27; D is unclear. The CDR3 length is 17 residues. V shed 5 bases and J shed 3 bases, with 17 bases lying between them. Germline V gene lookup returns CDR1 MNHEY and CDR2 SMNVEV (reference sequence). DNA for the CDR3: TGTGCCAGCAGTCGTCGTTTGGAGGGCTTCTATAATTCACCCCTCCACTTT. This codes for CASSRRLEGFYNSPLHF.

J is TRBJ1-5 and V is TRBV7-2; D gene unclear. Trimming removed 1 base from V and 0 bases from J, with 7 bases in between. The germline CDR1 and CDR2 sequences are SGHTA and FQGNSA. The CDR3 length is 15 residues. Written as DNA, the CDR3 is TGTGCCAGCAGCTTAGTTTCGGCTAGCAATCAGCCCCAGCATTTT. This sequence encodes CASSLVSASNQPQHF.

V gene TRBV11-2 combines with J gene TRBJ2-3; TRBD2 aligns across 10 bases. CDR3 length: 17 residues. Trimming at V came to 5 bases and at J to 3 bases, leaving 11 bases not matched to a gene. Germline values: CDR1 SGHAT, CDR2 FQNNGV. The CDR3 spells CASSRGLAGDVTDTQYF. The CDR3 DNA reads TGTGCCAGCAGCCGGGGCCTAGCGGGAGATGTGACAGATACGCAGTATTTT.

This sequence joins TRBV30 and TRBJ2-7, with D perhaps TRBD1 or TRBD2 (5 bases each). The germline CDR1 and CDR2 sequences are GTSNPN and SVGIG (reference sequence). CDR3 length: 13 residues. V dropped 1 base and J dropped 6 bases, with 13 bases sitting between them. The CDR3 reads CAWSDGAAREQYF. CDR3 nucleotide sequence: TGTGCCTGGAGTGACGGGGCAGCCCGCGAGCAGTACTTC.

The V call is TRBV28, the J call TRBJ1-5, with D tentatively TRBD1 (5 bases). Germline V gene data show CDR1 as MDHEN and CDR2 as SYDVKM. The CDR3 has 15 amino acids. Trimming stripped 4 bases from V and 6 bases from J, with 16 bases between. In DNA form, the CDR3 reads TGTGCCAGCAGTTGGGCGGGACCTGGGGTTCAGCCCCAGCATTTT. The encoded protein is CASSWAGPGVQPQHF.

This chain joins TRBV30 and TRBJ1-6; a possible D gene is TRBD1 (5 bases). Trimming removed 4 bases at V and 8 bases at J, with 9 bases between. The CDR3 extends over 12 amino acids. Germline values: CDR1 GTSNPN, CDR2 SVGIG (reference sequence). CDR3 region: CAWIGDDSPLHF. The DNA for the CDR3 is TGTGCCTGGATAGGGGACGATTCACCCCTCCACTTT.

The J gene is TRBJ2-7, the V gene TRBV9, with D perhaps being TRBD1 or TRBD2 (6 bases each). Germline V gives CDR1 SGDLS, CDR2 YYNGEE. The length of the CDR3 is 14 residues. Trimming took 4 bases from V and 4 from J, leaving 15 bases between them. The CDR3 loop is CASSLGGQGYEQYF. CDR3 in DNA: TGTGCCAGCAGCTTAGGAGGGCAGGGGTACGAGCAGTACTTC. Full variable domain (missing parts from reference TRBV9 and TRBJ2-7): DSGVTQTPKHLITATGQRVTLRCSPRSGDLSVYWYQQSLDQGLQFLIQYYNGEERAKGNILERFSAQQFPDLHSELNLSSLELGDSALYFCASSLGGQGYEQYFGPGTRLTVT.

This chain connects TRBV7-2 to TRBJ2-2; no firm D call. The V gene's germline CDR1 is SGHTA and CDR2 FQGNSA. CDR3 length: 15 amino acids. With 2 bases removed from V and 6 bases from J, the gap between germline ends came to 13 bases. The CDR3 loop is CASSLMSSYAGELFF. In nucleotides, the CDR3 is TGTGCCAGCAGCTTAATGAGCAGCTACGCCGGGGAGCTGTTTTTT.

The genes are TRBV27 and TRBJ1-2, with 7 bases aligning to TRBD1. Germline lookup yields CDR1 MNHEY and CDR2 SMNVEV (reference sequence). The CDR3 consists of 14 residues. The ends lost 4 bases at V and 8 bases at J; junction bases unmatched: 10. CDR3 sequence reads: CASSYTGVGGGYTF. The CDR3 DNA reads as TGTGCCAGCAGTTATACAGGGGTGGGTGGAGGCTACACCTTC.

This chain connects TRBV27 to TRBJ2-3; D gene uncertain. This CDR3 contains 14 residues. Germline V gene sequence: CDR1 MNHEY, CDR2 SMNVEV (reference sequence). With 2 bases removed from V and 0 bases from J, the gap between germline ends came to 6 bases. CDR3 DNA sequence: TGTGCCAGCAGTTTAGCGGAGAGCACAGATACGCAGTATTTT. As protein: CASSLAESTDTQYF.

The chain carries TRBV27 and TRBJ1-4, with unresolved D. V was pared by 9 bases and J by 8 bases, with 13 bases between. The germline CDR1 and CDR2 sequences are MNHEY and SMNVEV (reference sequence). There are 12 residues in the CDR3. The CDR3 reads CAREGRCEKLFF. The DNA of the CDR3 is TGTGCCAGGGAAGGCAGATGCGAAAAACTGTTTTTT.

This clone has a single count. The V call is TRBV28, the J call TRBJ1-1; 7 bases align to TRBD1. J gave up 11 bases and V 6 bases, and 15 bases lay outside the gene matches. This CDR3 comprises 14 residues. Per germline, CDR1 MDHEN and CDR2 SYDVKM. CDR3 region: CASRGGQYPYQAFF. DNA for the CDR3: TGTGCCAGCAGGGGGGGACAGTACCCTTACCAGGCTTTCTTT. Complete variable domain (other parts from reference TRBV28 and TRBJ1-1): DVKVTQSSRYLVKRTGEKVFLECVQDMDHENMFWYRQDPGLGLRLIYFSYDVKMKEKGDIPEGYSVSREKKERFSLILESASTNQTSMYLCASRGGQYPYQAFFGQGTRLTVV.

The chain joins TRBV3-1 (or the pseudogene TRBV3-2) to TRBJ2-7, with D maybe TRBD1 (6 bases). This CDR3 has 14 residues. V was trimmed by 1 base and J by 6 bases, leaving 13 bases between them. Germline loops: CDR1 LGHDT, CDR2 YNNKEL (reference sequence). The CDR3, as DNA: TGTGCCAGCAGCCAAGGATGGACAGCCAGCGAGCAGTACTTC. This codes for CASSQGWTASEQYF.

The chain links TRBV7-7 to TRBJ2-1; 8 positions agree with TRBD2. The CDR3 totals 14 residues. The ends lost 3 bases at V and 9 bases at J; junction bases unmatched: 7. Germline CDR1 reads SSHAT; CDR2 reads FNYEAQ (reference sequence). The CDR3 loop is CASSLTSDTGEQFF. The CDR3 DNA sequence: TGTGCCAGCAGCTTGACTAGCGACACGGGTGAGCAGTTCTTC. The variable domain in full, with the rest retrieved from reference TRBV7-7 and TRBJ2-1, is GAGVSQSPRYKVTKRGQDVTLRCDPISSHATLYWYQQALGQGPEFLTYFNYEAQPDKSGLPSDRFSAERPEGSISTLTIQRTEQRDSAMYRCASSLTSDTGEQFFGPGTRLTVL.

The chain has TRBV11-2 and TRBJ1-5; D remains unclear. This CDR3 has 15 residues. CDR1 is SGHAT and CDR2 is FQNNGV in the germline V gene. V lost 5 bases, J lost 2 bases, and 13 bases lay in between. The CDR3 is CASSPPGVGNQPQHF. CDR3 DNA sequence: TGTGCCAGCAGCCCCCCGGGCGTTGGCAATCAGCCCCAGCATTTT.

This rearrangement joins TRBV5-4 to TRBJ1-1, with TRBD1 matching 7 bases. V shed 0 bases, J shed 5 bases, and the junction held 7 bases outside the gene matches. Germline V lookup: CDR1 SGHNT, CDR2 YYREEE (reference sequence). This CDR3 comprises 15 residues. CDR3 DNA: TGTGCCAGCAGCTTGGTGGGACAGCTCCTGACTGAAGCTTTCTTT. Its translation: CASSLVGQLLTEAFF.

This clone showed up just once. This chain links TRBV28 with TRBJ1-5; 9 bases line up with TRBD1. J was trimmed by 2 bases and V by 10 bases; bases with no gene match: 3. CDR1 is MDHEN, CDR2 SYDVKM, per germline. The CDR3 extends over 13 amino acids. CDR3 region: CATRTGGNQPQHF. DNA for the CDR3: TGTGCCACCAGGACAGGGGGCAATCAGCCCCAGCATTTT.

This clone has just one count. The chain links TRBV6-5 to TRBJ1-3; no definite D call. The CDR3 is 11 residues long. CDR1 MNHEY and CDR2 SVGAGI come from the germline V gene. Trimming removed 8 bases from V and 6 bases from J, with 8 bases in between. The CDR3, as DNA: TGTGCCAGCTCGAACCTAAACACCATATATTTT. It is translated as CASSNLNTIYF.

This chain uses TRBV14 with TRBJ1-2; D remains unclear. V shed 4 bases and J shed 7 bases, with 13 bases lying between them. The CDR3 has 13 amino acids. Germline CDR1 reads SGHDN; CDR2 reads FVKESK. The CDR3 protein is CASSRDILGGYTF. The CDR3 DNA reads as TGTGCCAGCAGCCGCGATATACTGGGTGGCTACACCTTC.

In its sample, this clone was seen once. J is TRBJ2-6 and V is TRBV29-1, with D perhaps matching TRBD1 (7 bases). V lost 6 bases to trimming and J lost 4 bases, with 16 bases between them. The germline V gene has CDR1 SQVTM and CDR2 ANQGSEA. This CDR3 contains 15 residues. The CDR3, as DNA: TGCAGCGTGGCGGGACAGTTCTCAGGGGCCAACGTCCTGACTTTC. This sequence encodes CSVAGQFSGANVLTF.

The rearrangement links TRBV11-2 to TRBJ1-4, with a weak D call TRBD1 (5 bases). Trimming shortened V by 2 bases and J by 10 bases, and 14 bases separated the two germline ends. The germline V gene has CDR1 SGHAT and CDR2 FQNNGV. The CDR3 loop spans 14 amino acids. The CDR3 DNA reads as TGTGCCAGCAGCTTACTAGGGGATAGGGGAAAACTGTTTTTT. This translates into CASSLLGDRGKLFF.

V gene TRBV23-1 combines with J gene TRBJ1-3; TRBD1 aligns across 8 bases. TRBV23-1 is noted as an ORF with a role that remains uncertain. The length of the CDR3 is 16 residues. Losses at the gene ends were 2 bases for V and 1 base for J; bases not matched to a gene: 4. DNA of the CDR3: TGCGCCAGCAGTCAAGAGACAGGGGTGTCTGGAAACACCATATATTTT. It specifies CASSQETGVSGNTIYF.

CDR3 coding DNA: TGTGCCTGGAGTGTGGCAGGGGTTCTTAATGAAAAACTGTTTTTT. Translated, it gives CAWSVAGVLNEKLFF. The chain is built from TRBV30 and TRBJ1-4, with D possibly being TRBD1 (6 bases). This CDR3 has 15 amino acids. With 0 bases removed from V and 4 bases from J, the gap between germline ends came to 12 bases. Germline CDR1 reads GTSNPN; CDR2 reads SVGIG (reference sequence).

This chain connects TRBV2 to TRBJ1-2, with D perhaps matching TRBD1 (5 bases). The germline V gene encodes CDR1 SNHLY and CDR2 FYNNEI. The ends were cut back, 4 bases at V and 2 bases at J, with 5 bases in the middle. This CDR3 contains 12 residues. The CDR3 bases are TGTGCCAGCAGTGCAGGGAACTATGGCTACACCTTC. It codes for CASSAGNYGYTF. The entire variable domain, with the rest obtained from reference TRBV2 and TRBJ1-2, is as follows: EPEVTQTPSHQVTQMGQEVILRCVPISNHLYFYWYRQILGQKVEFLVSFYNNEISEKSEIFDDQFSVERPDGSNFTLKIRSTKLEDSAMYFCASSAGNYGYTFGSGTRLTVV.